This entry features one T cell receptor beta chain sequence. Its antigen is as yet unknown. At one of its ends the junction is not consistent with the germline gene, which may arise from a read error. TCRbeta libraries were built with three rounds of nested PCR, modified from ARM-PCR. TCRdb reprocessed the multiplex PCR reads with MiXCR, giving one entry per CDR3 protein. The sample shows 220,000 or so distinct CDR3 sequences, 60% to 85% of them seen only once. The sample comes from a study of tumor and adjacent non-tumor tissue in lung cancer. Regarding the study as a whole: In normal lung, the top 100 clones were significantly more dominant than in tumor. Significantly higher TCR diversity was found in tumor than normal lung.

CDR1 and CDR2 (germline): SQVTM, ANQGSEA. The CDR3 has 12 amino acids. No cell sorting was done before RNA was extracted from the tissue. The gene calls are TRBV29-1 and TRBJ2-7; D is ambiguous. This receptor was taken from a man between 60 and 75 years old with non-small cell lung cancer. The sample consisted of lung tumor tissue. In DNA form, the CDR3 reads TGCAGCGTTGAGGCTGAAACCTACGTGCAGTATTTC. This gives the protein CSVEAETYVQYF.